What follows are 14 T cell receptor beta chains derived from one specimen sequenced in a study of brain T cells in children with intractable seizures. Libraries were prepared by immunoSEQ multiplex PCR; TCRdb keeps only in-frame clonotypes and omits some of them. The sample includes 110,000 or so clones, roughly 92% of them seen just once. The sample consisted of peripheral blood, taken at surgery. These receptors were collected from a boy in the first two years of life with hemimegalencephaly and intractable seizures.

The V gene is TRBV28, the J gene TRBJ1-2; 10 positions agree with TRBD1. Losses at the gene ends were 6 bases for V and 7 bases for J; bases not matched to a gene: 8. The CDR3 extends over 14 amino acids. Germline CDR1 MDHEN, CDR2 SYDVKM. The CDR3 reads CASSLLGQGVGYTF. CDR3 DNA: TGTGCCAGCAGCTTACTCGGACAGGGGGTTGGCTACACCTTC.

This clone occurred once. V and J are TRBV4-1 and TRBJ1-1; D gene unclear. V lost 4 bases and J 4 bases, leaving 10 bases between the germline ends. This CDR3 has 13 amino acids. The germline gives CDR1 MGHRA, CDR2 YSYEKL. CDR3 region: CASSPRVGTEAFF. DNA of the CDR3: TGCGCCAGCAGCCCGCGGGTGGGCACTGAAGCTTTCTTT.

The chain is built from TRBV5-1 and TRBJ2-5; D remains ambiguous. V shed 0 bases and J shed 0 bases, with 9 bases lying between them. Germline CDR1 is SGHRS and CDR2 is YFSETQ. This CDR3 region has 15 residues. The CDR3 nucleotides read TGCGCCAGCAGCTTGGGGCGGCAGTACCAAGAGACCCAGTACTTC. It translates to CASSLGRQYQETQYF.

The rearrangement links TRBV5-4 to TRBJ2-3; D may correspond to TRBD1 or TRBD2 (6 bases each). This CDR3 contains 16 residues. Looked up from germline, CDR1 is SGHNT and CDR2 is YYREEE (reference sequence). V lost 0 bases, J lost 2 bases, and 13 bases lay in between. The CDR3 protein is CASSLEGGTFTDTQYF. As DNA, the CDR3 is TGTGCCAGCAGCTTGGAGGGGGGAACCTTCACAGATACGCAGTATTTT.

V is TRBV29-1 and J is TRBJ2-2, with a weak D call TRBD1 (6 bases). The CDR3 has 13 residues. Germline V gene sequence: CDR1 SQVTM, CDR2 ANQGSEA. V lost 6 bases, J lost 5 bases, and 13 bases lay in between. The CDR3 reads CSVNYRETGELFF. The CDR3 nucleotides are TGCAGCGTCAATTACAGGGAAACCGGGGAGCTGTTTTTT.

The rearrangement uses TRBV28 and TRBJ1-4, with 7 bases aligning to TRBD1. After removal of 7 bases from V and 8 bases from J, the junction contained 13 bases not matched to a gene. Germline V gene sequence: CDR1 MDHEN, CDR2 SYDVKM. The CDR3 has 15 residues. CDR3 sequence: CASTHLGRGREKLFF. The CDR3 nucleotides are TGTGCCAGCACCCACCTGGGAAGGGGGCGCGAAAAACTGTTTTTT.

The gene calls are TRBV12-3 or TRBV12-4 and TRBJ1-4; tentatively, D is TRBD1 (6 bases). Trimming stripped 4 bases from V and 6 bases from J, with 6 bases between. CDR3 size: 12 residues. DNA of the CDR3: TGTGCCAGCAGTTGGACAGATGAAAAACTGTTTTTT. Protein product: CASSWTDEKLFF.

This clone has only one observation. The rearrangement uses TRBV28 and TRBJ2-2; D is uncertain. CDR1 is MDHEN and CDR2 is SYDVKM in the germline V gene. The V and J ends lost 6 bases and 4 bases respectively, with 33 bases between them. There are 21 residues in the CDR3. The CDR3 reads CASSTSPPPLARITFTGELFF. CDR3 bases: TGTGCCAGCAGCACATCCCCCCCACCTTTGGCGCGGATTACGTTCACCGGGGAGCTGTTTTTT.

V and J are TRBV28 and TRBJ2-7; the D gene is possibly TRBD1 (5 bases). The CDR3 runs 13 residues. Germline V gene data show CDR1 as MDHEN and CDR2 as SYDVKM. The V end was cut by 2 bases, the J end by 9 bases, with 14 bases between. The CDR3 DNA reads TGTGCCAGCAGTTTACAGTACCCAGGGCGGCAGTACTTC. It is translated as CASSLQYPGRQYF.

The CDR3 spells CASSQHTSGYNEQFF. The DNA of the CDR3 is TGTGCCAGCAGCCAACACACTAGCGGTTACAATGAGCAGTTCTTC. The genes are TRBV3-1 (or the pseudogene TRBV3-2) and TRBJ2-1; 8 nucleotides agree with TRBD2. The ends lost 2 bases at V and 4 bases at J; junction bases unmatched: 4. Per germline, CDR1 LGHDT and CDR2 YNNKEL (reference sequence). The CDR3 has 15 residues.

The chain employs TRBV9 and TRBJ2-7; 10 nucleotides match TRBD2. Germline CDR1 SGDLS, CDR2 YYNGEE. This CDR3 spans 16 amino acids. With V trimmed by 4 bases and J by 0 bases, 7 bases remained unmatched. CDR3 coding DNA: TGTGCCAGCAGCCCGCTAGCGGGGGTATACTCCTACGAGCAGTACTTC. Its protein is CASSPLAGVYSYEQYF.

V gene TRBV2 combines with J gene TRBJ2-1; D tentatively reads TRBD1 or TRBD2 (6 bases each). The V end lost 0 bases, the J end lost 10 bases, and 10 bases lay between the germline ends. Per the germline V gene, CDR1 is SNHLY and CDR2 is FYNNEI. The CDR3 sequence is 13 residues long. CDR3 DNA sequence: TGTGCCAGCAGTGAAGCGCGAGGGGGGGAGCAGTTCTTC. This encodes CASSEARGGEQFF.

The genes are TRBV10-3 and TRBJ2-1, with 9 bases matching TRBD1. V lost 8 bases and J lost 9; bases outside the gene matches: 11. Germline V gives CDR1 ENHRY, CDR2 SYGVKD. CDR3 size: 14 residues. CDR3 residues: CAIGRDRAQGEQFF. The CDR3 coding sequence is TGTGCCATCGGGAGGGACAGGGCTCAAGGTGAGCAGTTCTTC.

The J gene is TRBJ1-1, the V gene TRBV10-1, with D hard to call. Germline CDR1 reads WNHNN; CDR2 reads SYGVQD (reference sequence). V was shortened by 6 bases and J by 2 bases, with 16 bases between the two germline ends. CDR3 length: 15 residues. The CDR3 sequence: CASSVLRRVNTEAFF. The CDR3 DNA is TGCGCCAGCAGCGTTCTTCGACGGGTTAACACTGAAGCTTTCTTT.